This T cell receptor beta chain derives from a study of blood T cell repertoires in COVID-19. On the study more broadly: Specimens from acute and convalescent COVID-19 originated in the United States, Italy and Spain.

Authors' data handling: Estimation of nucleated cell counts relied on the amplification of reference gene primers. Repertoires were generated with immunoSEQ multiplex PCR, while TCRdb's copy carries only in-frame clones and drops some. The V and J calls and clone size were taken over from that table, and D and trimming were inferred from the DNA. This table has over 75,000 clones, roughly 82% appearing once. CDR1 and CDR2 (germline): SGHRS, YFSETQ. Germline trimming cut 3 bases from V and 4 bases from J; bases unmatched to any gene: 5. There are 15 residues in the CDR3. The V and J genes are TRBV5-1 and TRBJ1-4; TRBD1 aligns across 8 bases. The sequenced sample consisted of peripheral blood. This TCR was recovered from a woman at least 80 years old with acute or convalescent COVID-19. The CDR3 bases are TGCGCCAGCAGCTGGGGGACAGGAATTAATGAAAAACTGTTTTTT. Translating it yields CASSWGTGINEKLFF.